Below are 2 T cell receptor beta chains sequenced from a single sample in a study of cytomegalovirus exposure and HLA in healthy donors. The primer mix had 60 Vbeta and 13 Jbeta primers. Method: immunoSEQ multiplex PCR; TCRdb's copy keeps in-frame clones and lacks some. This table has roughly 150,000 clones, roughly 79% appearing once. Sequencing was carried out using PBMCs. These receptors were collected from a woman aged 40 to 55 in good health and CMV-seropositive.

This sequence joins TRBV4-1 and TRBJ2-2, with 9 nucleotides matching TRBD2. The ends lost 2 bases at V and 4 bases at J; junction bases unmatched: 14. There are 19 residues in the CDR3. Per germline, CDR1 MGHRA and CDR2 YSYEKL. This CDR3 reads CASSQPGLAGVVITGELFF. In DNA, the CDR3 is TGCGCCAGCAGCCAACCGGGACTAGCTGGGGTGGTTATCACCGGGGAGCTGTTTTTT.

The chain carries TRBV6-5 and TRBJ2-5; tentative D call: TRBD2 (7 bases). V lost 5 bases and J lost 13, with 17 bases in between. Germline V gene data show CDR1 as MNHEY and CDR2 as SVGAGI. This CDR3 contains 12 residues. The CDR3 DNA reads TGTGCCAGCAGTCCCACCGGGGGGCTTCTGTACTTC. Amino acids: CASSPTGGLLYF.